This paragraph covers one TCR beta chain sequence. Its antigen is currently not known. No per-base quality is available; no much larger clone lies one base away. The approximately 40 donors, aged 6 to 90 years, were systemically healthy Caucasian individuals from Russia. Ten milliliters of peripheral blood were drawn from each donor into EDTA-treated Vacutainer tubes. Ficoll-Paque density-gradient centrifugation was used to isolate PBMCs, with at least 6.5 million per sample. Total RNA was extracted from PBMCs with Trizol reagent, with at least 5 micrograms obtained per sample. For every donor, flow cytometry on a PBMC aliquot measured the percentage of naive CD45RAhigh/CD27high T cells. This sample is drawn from a study of blood T cells in healthy people across ages (dated by TCRdb to between 2015 and 2017). In terms of the full investigation: In model experiments, roughly one uniquely barcoded TCR beta cDNA molecule per two T cells was captured by template switching. The donors were split into four age groups: young (average roughly 15 years), middle-aged (39), aged (roughly 68) and long-lived (approximately 80). The study analyzed two additional independent replicas of 1 million unique cDNA reads from the same blood draw for two donors, one aged 18 to 30 and one aged 80 or older. Age-related changes in TCR beta repertoire diversity were measured in the study by deep sequencing normalized with unique cDNA molecular identifiers. To avoid experimental bias, donors of different ages were spread randomly across the sequencing lanes. Findings and caveats that apply to the study as a whole: Because donor CMV infection status was unknown, age-related changes in expanded clonotypes were potentially confounded. Compared with the aged group, the long-lived group had more naive CD4+ T cells, fewer expanded clones and increased TCR diversity, suggesting age selection. A strong correlation was found between observed TCR beta diversity and the percentage of naive T cells measured by flow cytometry. Estimates of total diversity based on one million sequenced T cells were regarded as lower bounds and as underestimates. As age increased, observed TCR beta diversity per million T cells dropped in a roughly linear way, and a significant reduction was already evident by age about 40. Bulk unsorted PBMC profiling prevented conclusive comparison of naive and antigen-experienced compartments.

The library was built by means of 5' RACE. The run used an Illumina HiSeq 2500. A second PCR of roughly 6 to 12 cycles was performed with a sample-barcoded 5' primer and a J-beta primer mix. A template-switch 5' adaptor carrying 12 random nucleotides introduced a unique molecular identifier onto each TCR beta cDNA molecule. At least 2.5 million CDR3-containing paired-end reads were obtained from each sample. All of the RNA was converted into first-strand cDNA using the Mint cDNA synthesis kit, with a TRBC-specific oligonucleotide serving as the primer. Following uracil-DNA glycosylase treatment, a first 18-cycle PCR with universal primers M1SS and BC2_uni_R was performed on all cDNA. On the authors' methods: Normalization of each sample was performed by random selection of 1 million high-quality reads, each carrying a distinct molecular identifier. Instead of being binned into consensus sequences, reads with shared molecular identifiers were discarded. CDR3 identification, clonotype clustering and error correction used MiTCR with a Q25 quality threshold and the strictest error-elimination algorithm. Lower-bound total TCR beta diversity was estimated with a nonparametric unseen species model using Euler transformation. The public reads were run again by TCRdb, first through fastp at Q25 and then through MiXCR, and only productive beta chains were kept. Each CDR3 protein gets just one entry, which takes the most common genes and DNA from the rows behind it. None of the V and J calls come from the authors' own analysis; TCRdb made them. The sample contains 780,000 or so distinct CDR3 sequences, 45% to 70% of them found a single time. Of the sample, about 26% is held by the ten largest clones.

The source is a man between 40 and 49 years old in good health. Sequenced sample: blood.

The nucleotide sequence is given as TGTGCCAGCAGTGAGTTAGCTAGCGGGGCCTTGGAGACCCAGTACTTC. Translated, it reads CASSELASGALETQYF. The V gene is TRBV2 and the J gene is TRBJ2-5; 9 junctional bases match TRBD2. The CDR3 starts with the cysteine, ends with the phenylalanine, and has 16 residues. Only the CDR3 region is kept as DNA, spanning 48 bases read in frame from base 1. According to the germline V gene, CDR1 reads SNHLY and CDR2 reads FYNNEI. V is cut back by 3 bases and J by 5 bases, with 10 bases in the junction unmatched.